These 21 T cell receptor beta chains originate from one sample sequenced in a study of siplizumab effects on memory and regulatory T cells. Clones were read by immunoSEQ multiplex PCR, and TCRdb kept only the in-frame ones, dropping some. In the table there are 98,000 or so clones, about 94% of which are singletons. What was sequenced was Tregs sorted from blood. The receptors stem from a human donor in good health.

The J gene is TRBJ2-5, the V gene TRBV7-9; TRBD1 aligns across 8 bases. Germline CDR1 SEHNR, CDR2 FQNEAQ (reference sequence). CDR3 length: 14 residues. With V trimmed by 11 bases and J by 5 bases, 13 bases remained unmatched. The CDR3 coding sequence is TGTGCCTGTCAAACTGGACAGGGCGGGGAGACCCAGTACTTC. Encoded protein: CACQTGQGGETQYF.

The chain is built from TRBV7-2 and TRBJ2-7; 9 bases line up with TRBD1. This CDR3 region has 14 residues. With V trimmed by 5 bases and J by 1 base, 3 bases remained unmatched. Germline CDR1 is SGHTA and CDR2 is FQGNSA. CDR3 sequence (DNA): TGTGCCAGCAGCCGACAGGGGGTGTCCTACGAGCAGTACTTC. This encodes CASSRQGVSYEQYF.

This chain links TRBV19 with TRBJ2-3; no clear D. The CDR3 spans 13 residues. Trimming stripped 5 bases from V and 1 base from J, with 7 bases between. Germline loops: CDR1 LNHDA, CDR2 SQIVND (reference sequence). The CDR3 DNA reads TGTGCCAGTAGTCAAACCGGCACAGATACGCAGTATTTT. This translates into CASSQTGTDTQYF.

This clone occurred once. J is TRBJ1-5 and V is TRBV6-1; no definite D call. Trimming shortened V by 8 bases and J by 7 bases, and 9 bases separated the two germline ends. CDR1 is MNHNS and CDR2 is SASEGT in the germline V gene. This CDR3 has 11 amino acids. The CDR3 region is CASSIGQPQHF. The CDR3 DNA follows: TGTGCCAGCTCTATTGGGCAGCCCCAGCATTTT.

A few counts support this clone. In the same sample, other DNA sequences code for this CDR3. The CDR3 spells CASSEGYGYTF. The CDR3 DNA reads as TGTGCCAGCAGTGAGGGTTATGGCTACACCTTC. The genes are TRBV2 and TRBJ1-2, with unresolved D. The V end lost 3 bases, the J end lost 5 bases, and 4 bases lay between the germline ends. The CDR3 is 11 residues long. Per germline, CDR1 SNHLY and CDR2 FYNNEI.

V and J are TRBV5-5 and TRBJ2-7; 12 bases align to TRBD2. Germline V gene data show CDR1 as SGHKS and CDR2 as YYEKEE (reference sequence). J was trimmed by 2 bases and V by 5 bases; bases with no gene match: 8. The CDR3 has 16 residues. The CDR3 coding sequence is TGTGCCAGCAGGCGGACTAGCGGGAATATTGCCTACGAGCAGTACTTC. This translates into CASRRTSGNIAYEQYF.

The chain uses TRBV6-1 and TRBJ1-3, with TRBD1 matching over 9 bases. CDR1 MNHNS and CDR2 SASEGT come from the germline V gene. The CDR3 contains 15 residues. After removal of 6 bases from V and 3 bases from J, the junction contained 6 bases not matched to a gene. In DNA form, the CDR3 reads TGTGCCAGCAGCACCAACAGGGGGCTTGGAAACACCATATATTTT. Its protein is CASSTNRGLGNTIYF.

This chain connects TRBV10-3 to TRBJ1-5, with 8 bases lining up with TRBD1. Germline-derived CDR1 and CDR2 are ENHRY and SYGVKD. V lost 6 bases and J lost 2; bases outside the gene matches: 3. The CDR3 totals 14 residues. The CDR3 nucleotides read TGTGCCATCAGCGCGGGACAGGGCAATCAGCCCCAGCATTTT. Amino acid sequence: CAISAGQGNQPQHF.

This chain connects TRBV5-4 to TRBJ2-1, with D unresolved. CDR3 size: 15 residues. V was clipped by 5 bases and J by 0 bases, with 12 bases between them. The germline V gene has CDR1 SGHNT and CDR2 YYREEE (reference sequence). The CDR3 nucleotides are TGTGCCAGCAGTTCTTCAGCGAGCTCCTACAATGAGCAGTTCTTC. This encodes CASSSSASSYNEQFF.

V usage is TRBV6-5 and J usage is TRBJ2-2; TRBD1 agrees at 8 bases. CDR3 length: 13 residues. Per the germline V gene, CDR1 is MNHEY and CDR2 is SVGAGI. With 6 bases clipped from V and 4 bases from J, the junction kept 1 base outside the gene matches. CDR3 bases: TGTGCCAGCAGCGACAGGGGCACCGGGGAGCTGTTTTTT. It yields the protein CASSDRGTGELFF.

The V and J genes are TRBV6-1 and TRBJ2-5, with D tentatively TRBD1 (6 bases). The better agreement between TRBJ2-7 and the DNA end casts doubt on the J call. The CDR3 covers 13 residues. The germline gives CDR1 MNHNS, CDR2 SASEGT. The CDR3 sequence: CASSEQGFGEQYF. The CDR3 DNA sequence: TGTGCCAGCAGTGAACAGGGGTTCGGCGAGCAGTACTTC.

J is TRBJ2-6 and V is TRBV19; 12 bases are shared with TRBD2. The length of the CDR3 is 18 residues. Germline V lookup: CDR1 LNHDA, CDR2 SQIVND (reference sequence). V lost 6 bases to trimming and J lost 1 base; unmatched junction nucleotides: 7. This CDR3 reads CASRRTSGAFSGANVLTF. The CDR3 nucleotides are TGTGCCAGTAGGCGGACTAGCGGGGCTTTTTCTGGGGCCAACGTCCTGACTTTC. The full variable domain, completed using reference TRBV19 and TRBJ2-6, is DGGITQSPKYLFRKEGQNVTLSCEQNLNHDAMYWYRQDPGQGLRLIYYSQIVNDFQKGDIAEGYSVSREKKESFPLTVTSAQKNPTAFYLCASRRTSGAFSGANVLTFGAGSRLTVL.

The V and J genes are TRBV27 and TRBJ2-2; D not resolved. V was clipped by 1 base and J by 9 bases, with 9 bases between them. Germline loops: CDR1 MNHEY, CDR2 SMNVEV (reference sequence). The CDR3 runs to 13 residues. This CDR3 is CASSLLGSRELFF. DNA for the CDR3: TGTGCCAGCAGTTTATTGGGATCGAGGGAGCTGTTTTTT.

CDR3 bases: TGTGCCAGCAGCTTGTATCCAGCGGACACTGAAGCTTTCTTT. It codes for CASSLYPADTEAFF. V usage is TRBV5-6 and J usage is TRBJ1-1; D call uncertain. The CDR3 extends over 14 amino acids. Per the germline V gene, CDR1 is SGHDT and CDR2 is YYEEEE. Trimming left V 1 base short and J 3 bases short, with 10 bases between.

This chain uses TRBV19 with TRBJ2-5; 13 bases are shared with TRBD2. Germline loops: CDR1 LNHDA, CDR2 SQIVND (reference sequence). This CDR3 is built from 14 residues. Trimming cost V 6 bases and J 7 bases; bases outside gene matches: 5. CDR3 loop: CASRGLAGVGTQYF. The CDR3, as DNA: TGTGCCAGTAGAGGACTAGCGGGAGTAGGGACCCAGTACTTC. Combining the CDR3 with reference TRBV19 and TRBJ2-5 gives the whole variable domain DGGITQSPKYLFRKEGQNVTLSCEQNLNHDAMYWYRQDPGQGLRLIYYSQIVNDFQKGDIAEGYSVSREKKESFPLTVTSAQKNPTAFYLCASRGLAGVGTQYFGPGTRLLVL.

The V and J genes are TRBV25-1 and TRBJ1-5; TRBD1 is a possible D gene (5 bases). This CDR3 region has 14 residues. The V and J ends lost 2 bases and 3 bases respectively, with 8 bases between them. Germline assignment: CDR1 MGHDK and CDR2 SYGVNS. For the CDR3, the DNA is TGTGCCAGCAGTGAACGAGGGGACAATCAGCCCCAGCATTTT. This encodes CASSERGDNQPQHF.

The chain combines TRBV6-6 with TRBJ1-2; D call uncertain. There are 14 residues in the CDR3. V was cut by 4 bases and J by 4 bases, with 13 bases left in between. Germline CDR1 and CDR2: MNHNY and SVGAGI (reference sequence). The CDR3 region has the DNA TGTGCCAGCAGTTCCGGCAGGTTAGGCTATGGCTACACCTTC. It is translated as CASSSGRLGYGYTF.

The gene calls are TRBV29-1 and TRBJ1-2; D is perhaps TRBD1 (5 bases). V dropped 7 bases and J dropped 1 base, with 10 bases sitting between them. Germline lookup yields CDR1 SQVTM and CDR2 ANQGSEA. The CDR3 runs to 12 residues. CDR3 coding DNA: TGCAGCGACCAAGACAGTAACTATGGCTACACCTTC. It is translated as CSDQDSNYGYTF.

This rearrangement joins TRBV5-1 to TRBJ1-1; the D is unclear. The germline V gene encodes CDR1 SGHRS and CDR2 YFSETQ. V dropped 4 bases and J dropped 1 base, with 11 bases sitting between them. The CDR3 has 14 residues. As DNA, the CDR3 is TGCGCCAGCAGCCCAAGAACGAGGAACACTGAAGCTTTCTTT. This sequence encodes CASSPRTRNTEAFF.

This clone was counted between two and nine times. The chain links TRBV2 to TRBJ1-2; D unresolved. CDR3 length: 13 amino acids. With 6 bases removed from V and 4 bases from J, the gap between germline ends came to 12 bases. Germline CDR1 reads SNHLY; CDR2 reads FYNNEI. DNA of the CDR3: TGTGCCAGCAGCCTAGGGCCTTCCTATGGCTACACCTTC. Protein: CASSLGPSYGYTF.

The CDR3 here is CASSLGPRGKLFF. In DNA form, the CDR3 reads TGTGCCAGCAGCTTAGGTCCGAGAGGAAAACTGTTTTTT. This sequence joins TRBV7-2 and TRBJ1-4; D gene unclear. The CDR3 has 13 amino acids. Trimming removed 1 base at V and 10 bases at J, with 10 bases between. CDR1 is SGHTA and CDR2 is FQGNSA in the germline V gene.